What follows are 11 T cell receptor beta chains derived from one specimen sequenced in a study of blood T cells in healthy people across ages. Primed by a sample-barcoded 5' primer and a J-beta primer mix, a second PCR proceeded for 7 to 11 cycles. From the 5' RACE reads, TCRdb called clonotypes with MiXCR, one entry per CDR3 protein. The profile shows 1 million to 1.2 million distinct CDR3 sequences, around two fifths of them singletons. The sample consisted of blood. The receptor set was obtained from a man younger than 30 in good health.

The chain couples TRBV6-5 to TRBJ1-1, with D maybe TRBD1 (5 bases). CDR1 MNHEY and CDR2 SVGAGI come from the germline V gene. Trimming took off 0 bases at V and 6 bases at J, with 11 bases between the two ends. This CDR3 has 14 residues. The CDR3 protein is CASSYSGGLAEAFF. The CDR3 coding sequence is TGTGCCAGCAGTTACTCTGGGGGGTTGGCTGAAGCTTTCTTT.

The rearrangement joins TRBV28 to TRBJ2-3; the match to TRBD1 covers 8 bases. CDR3 length equals 15 residues. The ends lost 6 bases at V and 5 bases at J; junction bases unmatched: 10. CDR1 and CDR2 (germline): MDHEN, SYDVKM. The CDR3 reads CASRTGAGGIDTQYF. Written as DNA, the CDR3 is TGTGCCAGCAGAACAGGGGCAGGGGGCATAGATACGCAGTATTTT.

The chain joins TRBV6-1 to TRBJ2-2, with D possibly being TRBD2 (6 bases). Germline loops: CDR1 MNHNS, CDR2 SASEGT. V was shortened by 1 base and J by 0 bases, with 9 bases between the two germline ends. This CDR3 contains 16 residues. The DNA of the CDR3 is TGTGCCAGCAGTGAAGTGGGACTCCCGAACACCGGGGAGCTGTTTTTT. Translation: CASSEVGLPNTGELFF.

The V call is TRBV4-3, the J call TRBJ2-3; 7 bases match TRBD2. Germline values: CDR1 LGHNA, CDR2 YSLEER. The CDR3 loop spans 16 amino acids. V was pared by 4 bases and J by 0 bases, with 7 bases of the junction left unmatched. The CDR3 coding sequence is TGCGCCAGCAGCCCGGATAGCGGGTATAGCACAGATACGCAGTATTTT. Translation: CASSPDSGYSTDTQYF.

The V gene is TRBV6-6, the J gene TRBJ1-2, with unresolved D. Germline assignment: CDR1 MNHNY and CDR2 SVGAGI (reference sequence). Trimming removed 10 bases at V and 0 bases at J, with 21 bases between. There are 16 residues in the CDR3. The CDR3 loop reads CATNPVQVISNYGYTF. DNA of the CDR3: TGTGCCACCAATCCTGTCCAAGTCATCTCTAACTATGGCTACACCTTC.

CDR3 region: CASSQDVLASQQPPNYGYTF. The CDR3 DNA reads TGCGCCAGCAGCCAAGATGTTCTCGCCAGTCAACAACCACCTAACTATGGCTACACCTTC. The V gene is TRBV4-3, the J gene TRBJ1-2; no clear D. The V and J ends lost 0 bases and 0 bases respectively, with 23 bases between them. The CDR3 is 20 amino acids. From germline, CDR1 is LGHNA and CDR2 YSLEER.

This clonotype was seen more than once but under ten times. The rearrangement joins TRBV7-3 to TRBJ1-1; 8 positions match TRBD1. Germline V gene data show CDR1 as SGHTA and CDR2 as FQGTGA. The CDR3 is 15 amino acids. J lost 2 bases, V lost 5 bases, and 7 bases had no gene match. DNA of the CDR3: TGTGCCAGCAGCCCACAGGGGGAGAGAAACACTGAAGCTTTCTTT. Its translation: CASSPQGERNTEAFF.

This clonotype was seen a handful of times. The chain combines TRBV7-9 with TRBJ1-2; tentatively, D is TRBD1 (6 bases). Germline V CDR1 and CDR2: SEHNR, FQNEAQ (reference sequence). CDR3 length: 15 amino acids. V was clipped by 0 bases and J by 4 bases, with 12 bases between them. Written as DNA, the CDR3 is TGTGCCAGCAGCTTAGCGGACAGCTACCTCTATGGCTACACCTTC. Its translation: CASSLADSYLYGYTF.

V usage is TRBV7-2 and J usage is TRBJ1-6; D not certain. Germline CDR1 SGHTA, CDR2 FQGNSA. V gave up 1 base and J gave up 0 bases, with 10 bases separating them. The CDR3 is 17 residues long. The CDR3 sequence is CASSLDSTFSYNSPLHF. The CDR3, as DNA: TGTGCCAGCAGCTTAGACAGCACCTTCTCCTATAATTCACCCCTCCACTTT.

This clonotype turned up a few times. This chain uses TRBV25-1 with TRBJ2-6; D tentatively reads TRBD1 or TRBD2 (5 bases each). Germline assignment: CDR1 MGHDK and CDR2 SYGVNS. This CDR3 region has 15 residues. With 4 bases removed from V and 0 bases from J, the gap between germline ends came to 7 bases. CDR3 in amino acids: CASSGGISGANVLTF. In DNA, the CDR3 is TGTGCCAGCAGTGGGGGGATCTCTGGGGCCAACGTCCTGACTTTC.

Here the CDR3 DNA reads TGTGCCAGCAGCTTAGAACCTACAGGGGGCGGTGGCTACACCTTC. Translation gives CASSLEPTGGGGYTF. This chain uses TRBV7-9 with TRBJ1-2; 9 bases map to TRBD1. The CDR3 sequence is 15 residues long. Germline loops: CDR1 SEHNR, CDR2 FQNEAQ (reference sequence). V was pared by 1 base and J by 7 bases, with 7 bases of the junction left unmatched.